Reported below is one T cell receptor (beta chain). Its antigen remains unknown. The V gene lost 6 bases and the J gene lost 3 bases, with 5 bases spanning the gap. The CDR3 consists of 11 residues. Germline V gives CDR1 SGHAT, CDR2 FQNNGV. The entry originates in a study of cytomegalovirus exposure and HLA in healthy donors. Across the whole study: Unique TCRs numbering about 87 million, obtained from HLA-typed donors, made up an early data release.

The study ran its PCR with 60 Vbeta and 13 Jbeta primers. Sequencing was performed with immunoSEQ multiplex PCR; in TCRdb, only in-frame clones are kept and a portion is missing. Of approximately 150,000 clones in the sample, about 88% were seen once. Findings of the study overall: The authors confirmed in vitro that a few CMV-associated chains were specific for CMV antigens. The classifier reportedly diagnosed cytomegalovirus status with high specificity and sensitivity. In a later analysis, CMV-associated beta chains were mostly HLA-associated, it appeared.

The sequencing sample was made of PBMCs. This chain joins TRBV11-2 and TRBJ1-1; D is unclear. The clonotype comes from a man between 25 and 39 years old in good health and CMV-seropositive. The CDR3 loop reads CASRQDTEAFF. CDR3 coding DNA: TGTGCCAGCAGGCAGGACACTGAAGCTTTCTTT. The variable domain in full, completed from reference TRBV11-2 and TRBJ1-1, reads EAGVAQSPRYKIIEKRQSVAFWCNPISGHATLYWYQQILGQGPKLLIQFQNNGVVDDSQLPKDRFSAERLKGVDSTLKIQPAKLEDSAVYLCASRQDTEAFFGQGTRLTVV.